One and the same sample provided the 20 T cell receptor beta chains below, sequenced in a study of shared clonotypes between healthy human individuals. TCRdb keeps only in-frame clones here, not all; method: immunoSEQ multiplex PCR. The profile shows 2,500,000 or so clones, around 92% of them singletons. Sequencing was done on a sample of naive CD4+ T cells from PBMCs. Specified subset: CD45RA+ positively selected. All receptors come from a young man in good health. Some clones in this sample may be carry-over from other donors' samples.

The CDR3 protein is CASKGVSNQPQHF. In DNA, the CDR3 is TGTGCCAGCAAAGGGGTTAGCAATCAGCCCCAGCATTTT. The chain has TRBV6-8 and TRBJ1-5; possible D gene TRBD1, 5 bases. The germline V and J ends were trimmed by 7 bases and 0 bases, with 7 bases remaining between them. Germline loops: CDR1 MNHGY, CDR2 SAAAGT. The CDR3 has 13 residues.

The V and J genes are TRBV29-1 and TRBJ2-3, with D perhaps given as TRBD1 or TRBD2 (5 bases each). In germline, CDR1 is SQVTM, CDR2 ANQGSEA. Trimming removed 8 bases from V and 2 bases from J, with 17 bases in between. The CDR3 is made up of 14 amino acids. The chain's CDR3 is CSHDPGPFTDTQYF. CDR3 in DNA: TGCAGCCACGACCCGGGACCATTCACAGATACGCAGTATTTT.

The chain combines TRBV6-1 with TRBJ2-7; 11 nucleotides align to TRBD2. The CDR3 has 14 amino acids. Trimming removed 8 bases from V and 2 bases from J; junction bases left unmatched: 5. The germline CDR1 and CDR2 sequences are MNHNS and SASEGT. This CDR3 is CASALAGGTYEQYF. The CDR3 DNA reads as TGTGCCAGCGCCCTAGCGGGGGGTACCTACGAGCAGTACTTC.

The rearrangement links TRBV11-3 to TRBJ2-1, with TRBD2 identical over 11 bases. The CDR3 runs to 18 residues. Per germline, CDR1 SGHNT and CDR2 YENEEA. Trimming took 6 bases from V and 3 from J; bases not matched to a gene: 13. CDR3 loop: CASSRTRTSGSVYNEQFF. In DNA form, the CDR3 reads TGTGCCAGCAGTCGAACCCGGACTAGCGGGTCCGTCTACAATGAGCAGTTCTTC.

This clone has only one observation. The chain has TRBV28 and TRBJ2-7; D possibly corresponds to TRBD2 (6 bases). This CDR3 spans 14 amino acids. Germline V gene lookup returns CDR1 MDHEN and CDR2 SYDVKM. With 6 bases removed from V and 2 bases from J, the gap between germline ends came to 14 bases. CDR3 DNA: TGTGCCAGCAGGTACCCCGGGGGAGCCTACGAGCAGTACTTC. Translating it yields CASRYPGGAYEQYF.

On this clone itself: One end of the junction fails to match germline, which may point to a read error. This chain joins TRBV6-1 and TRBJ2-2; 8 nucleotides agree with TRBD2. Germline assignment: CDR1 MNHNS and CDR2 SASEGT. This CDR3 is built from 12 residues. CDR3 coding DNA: TGTGCCAGCCGGCCATTCGGGGGGGTGCTGTTTTTT. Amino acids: CASRPFGGVLFF.

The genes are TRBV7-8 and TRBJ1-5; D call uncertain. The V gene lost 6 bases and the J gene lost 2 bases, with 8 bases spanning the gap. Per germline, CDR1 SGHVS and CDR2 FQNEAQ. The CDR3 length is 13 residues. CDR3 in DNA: TGTGCCAGCAGTTCTGACCGCAATCAGCCCCAGCATTTT. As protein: CASSSDRNQPQHF.

In DNA, the CDR3 is TGTGCCAGCAGCCAAGTTGACAGCTCCACCCAGTACTTC. Translation gives CASSQVDSSTQYF. The V and J genes are TRBV14 and TRBJ2-5, with a possible D match to TRBD1 (5 bases). The CDR3 is 13 amino acids. Germline CDR1 reads SGHDN; CDR2 reads FVKESK. The V gene lost 1 base and the J gene lost 8 bases, with 11 bases spanning the gap.

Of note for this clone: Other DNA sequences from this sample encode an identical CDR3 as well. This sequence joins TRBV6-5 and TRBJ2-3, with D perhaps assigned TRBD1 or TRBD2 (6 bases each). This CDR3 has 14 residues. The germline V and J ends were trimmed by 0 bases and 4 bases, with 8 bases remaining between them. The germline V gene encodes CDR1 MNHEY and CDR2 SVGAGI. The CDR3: CASSYSGGSDTQYF. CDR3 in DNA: TGTGCCAGCAGTTACTCCGGGGGCTCAGATACGCAGTATTTT.

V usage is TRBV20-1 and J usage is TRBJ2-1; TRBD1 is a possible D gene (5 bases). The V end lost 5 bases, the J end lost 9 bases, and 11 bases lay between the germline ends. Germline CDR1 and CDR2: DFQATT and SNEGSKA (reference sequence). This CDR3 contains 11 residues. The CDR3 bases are TGCAGTGCTCAGGGAAGGAGTGAGCAGTTCTTC. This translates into CSAQGRSEQFF.

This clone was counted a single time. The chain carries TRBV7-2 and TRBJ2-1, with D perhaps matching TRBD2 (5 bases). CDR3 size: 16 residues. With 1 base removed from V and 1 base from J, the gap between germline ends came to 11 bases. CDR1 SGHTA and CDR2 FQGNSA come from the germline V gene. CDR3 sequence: CASSLELGMSYNEQFF. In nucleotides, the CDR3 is TGTGCCAGCAGCTTAGAGCTCGGGATGTCCTACAATGAGCAGTTCTTC. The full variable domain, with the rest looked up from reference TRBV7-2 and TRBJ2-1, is GAGVSQSPSNKVTEKGKDVELRCDPISGHTALYWYRQSLGQGLEFLIYFQGNSAPDKSGLPSDRFSAERTGGSVSTLTIQRTQQEDSAVYLCASSLELGMSYNEQFFGPGTRLTVL.

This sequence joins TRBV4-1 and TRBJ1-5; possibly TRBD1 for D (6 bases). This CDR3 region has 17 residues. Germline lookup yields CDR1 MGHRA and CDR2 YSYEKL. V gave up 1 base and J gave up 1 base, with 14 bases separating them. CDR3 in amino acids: CASSQVYGGLSNQPQHF. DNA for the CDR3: TGCGCCAGCAGCCAAGTCTACGGGGGGCTAAGCAATCAGCCCCAGCATTTT.

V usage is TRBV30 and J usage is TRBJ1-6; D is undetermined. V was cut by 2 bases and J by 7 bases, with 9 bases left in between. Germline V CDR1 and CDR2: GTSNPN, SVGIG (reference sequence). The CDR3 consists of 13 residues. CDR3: CAWSTGINSPLHF. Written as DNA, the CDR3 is TGTGCCTGGAGTACCGGGATCAATTCACCCCTCCACTTT.

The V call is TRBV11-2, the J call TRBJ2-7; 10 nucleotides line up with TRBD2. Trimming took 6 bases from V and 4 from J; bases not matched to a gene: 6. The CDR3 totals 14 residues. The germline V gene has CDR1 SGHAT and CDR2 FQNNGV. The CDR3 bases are TGTGCCAGCAGACGACTAGCGGGTTTATACGAGCAGTACTTC. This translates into CASRRLAGLYEQYF.

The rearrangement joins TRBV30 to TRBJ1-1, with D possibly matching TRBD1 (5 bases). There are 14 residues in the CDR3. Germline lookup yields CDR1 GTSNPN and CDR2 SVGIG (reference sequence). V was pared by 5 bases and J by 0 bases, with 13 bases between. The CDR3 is CAWGTGTVNTEAFF. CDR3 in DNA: TGTGCCTGGGGAACCGGGACGGTGAACACTGAAGCTTTCTTT.

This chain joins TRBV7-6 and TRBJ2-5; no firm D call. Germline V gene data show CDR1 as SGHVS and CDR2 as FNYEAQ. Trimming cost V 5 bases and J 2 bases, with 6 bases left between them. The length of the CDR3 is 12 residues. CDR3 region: CASSRPQETQYF. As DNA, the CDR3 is TGTGCCAGCAGCCGCCCACAAGAGACCCAGTACTTC.

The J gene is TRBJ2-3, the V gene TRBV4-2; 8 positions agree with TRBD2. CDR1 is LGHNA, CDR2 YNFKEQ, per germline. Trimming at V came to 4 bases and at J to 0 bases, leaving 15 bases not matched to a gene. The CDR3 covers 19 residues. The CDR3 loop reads CASSLPLAGALTSTDTQYF. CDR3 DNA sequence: TGTGCCAGCAGCCTCCCTCTAGCGGGTGCCTTAACTAGCACAGATACGCAGTATTTT.

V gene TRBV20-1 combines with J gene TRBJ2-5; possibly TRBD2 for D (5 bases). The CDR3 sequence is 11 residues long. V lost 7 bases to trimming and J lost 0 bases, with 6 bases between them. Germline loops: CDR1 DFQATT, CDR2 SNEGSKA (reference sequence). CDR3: CSVRDQETQYF. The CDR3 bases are TGCAGTGTGAGGGACCAAGAGACCCAGTACTTC.

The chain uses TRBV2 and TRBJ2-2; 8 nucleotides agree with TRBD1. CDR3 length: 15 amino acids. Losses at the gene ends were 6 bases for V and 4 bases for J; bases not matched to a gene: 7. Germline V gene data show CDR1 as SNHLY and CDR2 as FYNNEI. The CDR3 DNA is TGTGCCAGCAGACCCGGACAGGGTTTCACCGGGGAGCTGTTTTTT. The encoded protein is CASRPGQGFTGELFF.

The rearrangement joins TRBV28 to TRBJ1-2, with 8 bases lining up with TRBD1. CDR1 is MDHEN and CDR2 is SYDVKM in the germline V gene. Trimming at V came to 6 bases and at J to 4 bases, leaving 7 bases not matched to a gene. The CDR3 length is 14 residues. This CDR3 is CASRLGQGAYGYTF. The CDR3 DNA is TGTGCCAGCAGACTTGGACAGGGCGCCTATGGCTACACCTTC.